This entry describes one T cell receptor (beta chain). The antigen remains undetermined. The entry originates in a study of shared clonotypes between healthy human individuals. Study context: CD4 naive cells filled three plates per donor, CD4 memory three, CD8 naive two and CD8 memory one.

In germline, CDR1 is SGDLS, CDR2 YYNGEE. The CDR3 loop spans 14 amino acids. V was pared by 3 bases and J by 4 bases, with 11 bases between. Findings and caveats of the study: Estimated richness was generally greater in naive than memory subsets. Genetic and exposure-history diversity was limited by the small donor number. Compared with clonotypes that all four donors shared, non-shared clonotypes had lower generation probabilities.

Libraries were prepared by immunoSEQ multiplex PCR; TCRdb keeps only in-frame clonotypes and omits some of them. Here the sample spans about 2.4 million clones, 80% to 95% being singletons. V usage is TRBV9 and J usage is TRBJ2-1, with D possibly being TRBD2 (5 bases). The sequencing input was naive CD4+ T cells from PBMCs. Subset of the sample: CD45RA+ positively selected. The clonotype comes from a man aged 18-30 years in good health. Some clones in this sample may be carry-over from other donors' samples. The CDR3 region is CASSGARGYNEQFF. The CDR3 nucleotides are TGTGCCAGCAGCGGAGCCCGCGGGTACAATGAGCAGTTCTTC.